This is a list of T cell receptor beta chains from one sample in a study of T cell repertoires in cytomegalovirus infection. Their specific antigens are unknown. TCRdb recomputed calls from the reads with MiXCR, one row per CDR3 protein. Of fewer than 650,000 distinct CDR3 sequences in the sample, under 45% were seen once. The starting material was cultured PBMCs, obtained from culture after CMV antigen stimulation. The receptors here all came from a human donor in good health (CMV status not recorded). Some clones in this sample may be carry-over from other donors' samples. CDR3s include the opening cysteine and the closing phenylalanine or tryptophan. The D gene is left open where the match is weak. Clone size is shown for a subset of rows, as once, few, many or a class of expanded clone.

TRBJ2-5 TRBV9 14 . TRBD2 CASSTRLAQETQYF TGTGCCAGCAGCACGAGACTAGCTCAAGAGACCCAGTACTTC
TRBJ2-4 TRBV7-2 14 many . CASSLRGAGSIQYF TGTGCCAGCAGCTTAAGGGGGGCCGGTAGCATTCAGTACTTC
TRBJ2-7 TRBV12-3/TRBV12-4 14 . . CASSFGRFPHEQYF TGTGCCAGCAGTTTTGGGCGTTTCCCCCACGAGCAGTACTTC
TRBJ1-1 TRBV25-1 14 few . CASSVTGSNTEAFF TGTGCCAGCAGTGTAACAGGATCGAACACTGAAGCTTTCTTT
TRBJ2-7 TRBV7-6 14 . . CASSHGLFSYEQYF TGTGCCAGCAGCCATGGACTATTCTCCTACGAGCAGTACTTC
TRBJ2-4 TRBV4-2 11 . . CASSHAQIQYF TGTGCCAGCAGCCATGCCCAGATACAGTACTTC
TRBJ2-1 TRBV12-3/TRBV12-4 14 few TRBD2 CATQGLAETNEQFF TGTGCCACCCAGGGACTAGCGGAGACCAATGAGCAGTTCTTC
TRBJ2-1 TRBV4-1 13 many . CASSGLFYNEQFF TGCGCCAGCAGCGGCCTATTTTACAATGAGCAGTTCTTC
TRBJ1-2 TRBV11-2 11 . . CASTSGSGYTF TGTGCCAGCACCTCTGGGTCCGGCTACACCTTC
TRBJ1-2 TRBV6-2/TRBV6-3 11 . . CASSHLGGYTF TGTGCCAGCAGTCACTTAGGGGGCTACACCTTC
TRBJ1-5 TRBV7-8 14 few . CASSFYDLPQPQHF TGTGCCAGCAGCTTTTACGATTTACCGCAGCCCCAGCATTTT
TRBJ2-7 TRBV10-2 14 few TRBD1 CASPPRDSSYEQYF TGCGCCAGCCCGCCCCGGGACAGCTCCTACGAGCAGTACTTC
TRBJ2-1 TRBV6-2/TRBV6-3 15 few TRBD2 CASSYLTSGSNEQFF TGTGCCAGCAGTTACCTGACTAGCGGGAGTAATGAGCAGTTCTTC
TRBJ2-7 TRBV7-2 14 . . CASSLAPTSYEQYF TGTGCCAGCAGCTTAGCCCCGACTTCCTACGAGCAGTACTTC
TRBJ2-3 TRBV6-2/TRBV6-3 17 few TRBD2 CASSYSTSGSWTDTQYF TGTGCCAGCAGTTATAGTACTAGCGGGAGTTGGACAGATACGCAGTATTTT
TRBJ2-3 TRBV5-6 14 . . CASSRTRGADTQYF TGTGCCAGCAGCCGAACCCGCGGCGCAGATACGCAGTATTTT
TRBJ2-1 TRBV12-3/TRBV12-4 15 . TRBD2 CASSLASGSANEQFF TGTGCCAGCAGTTTAGCTAGCGGGAGCGCGAATGAGCAGTTCTTC
TRBJ2-7 TRBV7-6 16 few . CASSLGTPGAPYEQYF TGTGCCAGCAGCTTAGGTACCCCAGGGGCCCCATACGAGCAGTACTTC
TRBJ2-5 TRBV20-1 14 few TRBD2 CSAIAGGSQETQYF TGCAGTGCTATAGCGGGGGGTAGCCAAGAGACCCAGTACTTC
TRBJ1-2 TRBV6-2/TRBV6-3 12 . . CASSVQGPGYTF TGTGCCAGCAGTGTTCAGGGACCTGGCTACACCTTC
TRBJ1-4 TRBV7-6 17 . TRBD1 CASSSRYRGRANEKLFF TGTGCCAGCAGCTCCCGGTACAGGGGGAGGGCTAATGAAAAACTGTTTTTT
TRBJ1-4 TRBV12-3/TRBV12-4 15 few . CASRPHRATNEKLFF TGTGCCAGCAGGCCCCACAGGGCAACTAATGAAAAACTGTTTTTT
TRBJ2-7 TRBV7-2 14 many TRBD1 CASSLVVTGNEQYF TGTGCCAGCAGCTTAGTTGTGACAGGGAACGAGCAGTACTTC
TRBJ1-1 TRBV7-2 16 few TRBD1 CASSSYPNRGETEAFF TGTGCCAGCAGCTCCTACCCAAACAGGGGAGAGACTGAAGCTTTCTTT
TRBJ2-5 TRBV6-6 14 . TRBD2 CASSVGGSVETQYF TGTGCCAGCAGTGTAGGCGGGAGCGTGGAGACCCAGTACTTC
TRBJ1-4 TRBV18 13 . . CASSPGRVEKLFF TGTGCCAGCTCACCGGGAAGGGTTGAAAAACTGTTTTTT
TRBJ2-7 TRBV7-4 17 . . CASSSLLGQGRTYEQYF TGTGCCAGCAGCTCCCTCCTGGGGCAGGGCAGAACCTACGAGCAGTACTTC
TRBJ1-1 TRBV12-3/TRBV12-4 12 few . CASTVGGTEAFF TGTGCCAGCACCGTTGGGGGGACTGAAGCTTTCTTT
TRBJ2-1 TRBV7-8 16 few TRBD2 CASSLEARRGYNEQFF TGTGCCAGCAGCTTAGAGGCTAGGCGGGGGTACAATGAGCAGTTCTTC
TRBJ2-7 TRBV7-9 14 few . CASSLAVGPYEQYF TGTGCCAGCAGCTTAGCGGTCGGACCCTACGAGCAGTACTTC
TRBJ1-2 TRBV7-6 16 few TRBD1 CASSHRDRGPGYGYTF TGTGCCAGCAGCCACCGGGACAGGGGGCCTGGCTATGGCTACACCTTC
TRBJ1-2 TRBV19 15 few . CASVQGGSANYGYTF TGTGCCAGTGTGCAGGGTGGATCGGCCAACTATGGCTACACCTTC
TRBJ2-3 TRBV7-2 15 few . CASSLVGSSTDTQYF TGTGCCAGCAGCTTAGTGGGCTCGAGCACAGATACGCAGTATTTT
TRBJ2-1 TRBV7-6 12 . . CASSPRPNEQFF TGTGCCAGCAGCCCCCGCCCCAATGAGCAGTTCTTC
TRBJ1-1 TRBV20-1 14 few . CSALPRRAWAEAFF TGCAGTGCCCTTCCTCGAAGGGCATGGGCTGAAGCTTTCTTT
TRBJ2-5 TRBV6-1 14 . . CASSTNDRRETQYF TGTGCCAGCAGTACCAATGACCGTCGGGAGACCCAGTACTTC
TRBJ1-1 TRBV4-3 17 few . CASSQKGGGVVNTEAFF TGCGCCAGCAGCCAAAAGGGGGGGGGGGTGGTGAACACTGAAGCTTTCTTT
TRBJ2-2 TRBV12-3/TRBV12-4 15 . . CASSPHGLGTGELFF TGTGCCAGCAGTCCCCACGGGTTGGGGACCGGGGAGCTGTTTTTT
TRBJ2-7 TRBV12-3/TRBV12-4 16 . . CASGFIPLTRPYEQYF TGTGCCAGCGGTTTCATCCCCCTCACCAGACCCTACGAGCAGTACTTC
TRBJ1-2 TRBV7-3 15 . TRBD1 CASSFRQGGIYGYTF TGTGCCAGCAGCTTCCGACAGGGGGGTATCTATGGCTACACCTTC
TRBJ2-4 TRBV11-3 18 . . CASSHTYALLWAKNIQYF TGTGCCAGCAGCCATACTTACGCCCTCTTGTGGGCCAAAAACATTCAGTACTTC
TRBJ1-2 TRBV5-6 15 few . CASSRTEVANYGYTF TGTGCCAGCAGTCGAACAGAGGTAGCTAACTATGGCTACACCTTC
TRBJ2-3 TRBV5-1 14 . . CASSSAQVTDTQYF TGCGCCAGCAGCTCGGCACAGGTCACAGATACGCAGTATTTT